Following are 8 T cell receptor beta chains from one sample sequenced in a study of T cells after yellow fever vaccination. MiXCR, run by TCRdb on the 5' RACE reads, gives a single entry per CDR3 protein. The data hold under 300,000 distinct CDR3 sequences, with 10% to 15% observed a single time. Sequences were derived from CD4+ T cells sorted from PBMCs, sampled 45 days after the yellow fever booster vaccination. These receptors all come from a young man who received the YFV17D yellow fever vaccine.

The chain couples TRBV24-1 to TRBJ2-2; the match to TRBD2 covers 10 bases. J was trimmed by 3 bases and V by 4 bases; bases with no gene match: 4. Looked up from germline, CDR1 is KGHDR and CDR2 is SFDVKD. CDR3 length: 16 amino acids. CDR3 DNA sequence: TGTGCCACCAGTGAACCAGCGGGAGGGGACACCGGGGAGCTGTTTTTT. Translation gives CATSEPAGGDTGELFF.

This clonotype came up many times. The J gene is TRBJ2-5, the V gene TRBV7-3; D remains ambiguous. V was clipped by 2 bases and J by 4 bases, with 8 bases between them. This CDR3 has 13 residues. Germline CDR1 and CDR2: SGHTA and FQGTGA. The CDR3 sequence is CASSLGELETQYF. CDR3 DNA: TGTGCCAGCAGCTTAGGAGAGCTAGAGACCCAGTACTTC.

The chain joins TRBV5-1 to TRBJ2-1, with D perhaps matching TRBD2 (5 bases). The germline V gene has CDR1 SGHRS and CDR2 YFSETQ. The CDR3 spans 15 residues. Trimming removed 1 base from V and 0 bases from J, with 8 bases in between. The CDR3 spells CASSLSRDSYNEQFF. DNA for the CDR3: TGCGCCAGCAGCTTGAGTCGGGACTCCTACAATGAGCAGTTCTTC.

This clonotype was picked up a small number of times. The rearrangement uses TRBV5-1 and TRBJ2-2; 8 nucleotides line up with TRBD1. CDR3 length: 14 residues. V gave up 4 bases and J gave up 4 bases; unmatched junction bases: 3. Germline values: CDR1 SGHRS, CDR2 YFSETQ. CDR3 residues: CASSRTGFTGELFF. Written as DNA, the CDR3 is TGCGCCAGCAGCCGGACAGGGTTCACCGGGGAGCTGTTTTTT.

This clonotype showed up just a few times. This chain connects TRBV4-3 to TRBJ2-1; 11 bases match TRBD2. V lost 3 bases, J lost 10 bases, and 8 bases stayed unmatched. This CDR3 is built from 15 residues. From germline, CDR1 is LGHNA and CDR2 YSLEER. The CDR3 DNA reads TGCGCCAGCAGCCAGACGGGACTAGCGGCCGGCGAGCAGTTCTTC. Protein product: CASSQTGLAAGEQFF.

This sequence joins TRBV10-3 and TRBJ1-1, with TRBD1 as a possible D gene (5 bases). Trimming left V 6 bases short and J 1 base short, with 9 bases between. This CDR3 spans 13 amino acids. Germline V gives CDR1 ENHRY, CDR2 SYGVKD. This CDR3 is CAIRDKGNTEAFF. The CDR3 DNA reads as TGTGCCATCAGGGACAAGGGGAACACTGAAGCTTTCTTT.

The V gene is TRBV29-1, the J gene TRBJ2-5; possible D gene TRBD1, 6 bases. CDR1 and CDR2 from the germline V gene are SQVTM and ANQGSEA. V was clipped by 1 base and J by 2 bases, with 14 bases between them. The CDR3 is 15 residues long. The CDR3 bases are TGCAGCGTTGAAGGCGACAGGAGTAATCAAGAGACCCAGTACTTC. Amino acid sequence: CSVEGDRSNQETQYF.

This clonotype was recorded only once. Compared with germline, one end of the junction differs, possibly owing to a read error. This chain uses TRBV20-1 with TRBJ2-1; 9 bases are a match to TRBD2. This CDR3 contains 9 residues. Germline assignment: CDR1 DFQATT and CDR2 SNEGSKA (reference sequence). In DNA, the CDR3 is TGCAGTGCTAAGGGCGGGGGGGACTTC. Protein: CSAKGGGDF.